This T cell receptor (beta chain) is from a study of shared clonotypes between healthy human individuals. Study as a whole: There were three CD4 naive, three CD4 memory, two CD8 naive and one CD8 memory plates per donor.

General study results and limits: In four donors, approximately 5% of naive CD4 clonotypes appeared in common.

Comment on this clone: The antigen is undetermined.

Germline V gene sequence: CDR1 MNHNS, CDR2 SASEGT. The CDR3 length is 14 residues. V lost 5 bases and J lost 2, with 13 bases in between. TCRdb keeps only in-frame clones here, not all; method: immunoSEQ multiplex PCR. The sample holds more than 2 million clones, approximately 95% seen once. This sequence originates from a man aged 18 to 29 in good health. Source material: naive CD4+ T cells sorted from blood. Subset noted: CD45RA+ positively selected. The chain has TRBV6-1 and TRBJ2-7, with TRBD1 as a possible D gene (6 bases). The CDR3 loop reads CASSFETGAYEQYF. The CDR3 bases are TGTGCCAGCAGTTTCGAGACAGGAGCCTACGAGCAGTACTTC.